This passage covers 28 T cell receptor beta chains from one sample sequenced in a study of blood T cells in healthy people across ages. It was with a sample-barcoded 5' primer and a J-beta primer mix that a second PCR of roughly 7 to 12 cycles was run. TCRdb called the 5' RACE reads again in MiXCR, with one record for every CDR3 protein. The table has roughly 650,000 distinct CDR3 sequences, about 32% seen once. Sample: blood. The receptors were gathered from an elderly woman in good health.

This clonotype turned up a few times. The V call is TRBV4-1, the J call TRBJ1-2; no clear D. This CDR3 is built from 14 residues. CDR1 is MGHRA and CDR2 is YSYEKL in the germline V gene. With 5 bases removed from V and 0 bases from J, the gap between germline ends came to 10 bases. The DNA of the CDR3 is TGCGCCAGCAGCTTACAGCGCTCTAACTATGGCTACACCTTC. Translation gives CASSLQRSNYGYTF.

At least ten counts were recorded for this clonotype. CDR3 amino acids: CASSQGPGRYEQYF. The CDR3 DNA reads TGCGCCAGCAGCCAAGGGCCAGGGCGTTACGAGCAGTACTTC. The chain links TRBV4-1 to TRBJ2-7, with a possible D match to TRBD1 (5 bases). Trimming removed 1 base at V and 4 bases at J, with 11 bases between. This CDR3 is 14 amino acids long. Germline CDR1 and CDR2: MGHRA and YSYEKL.

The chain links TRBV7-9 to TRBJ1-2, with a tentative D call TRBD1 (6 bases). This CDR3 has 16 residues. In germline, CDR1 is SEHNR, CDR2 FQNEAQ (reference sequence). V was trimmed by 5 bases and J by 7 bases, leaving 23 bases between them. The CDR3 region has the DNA TGTGCCAGCAGCCCAGGGGACCGAGGCACAACCCGTGGCTACACCTTC. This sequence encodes CASSPGDRGTTRGYTF.

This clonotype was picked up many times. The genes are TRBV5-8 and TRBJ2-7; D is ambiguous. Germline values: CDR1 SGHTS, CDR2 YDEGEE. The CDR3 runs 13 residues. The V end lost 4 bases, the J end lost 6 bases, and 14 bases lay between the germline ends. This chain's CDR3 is CASSARLLSEQYF. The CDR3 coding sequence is TGTGCCAGCAGCGCCCGGCTTCTGTCCGAGCAGTACTTC.

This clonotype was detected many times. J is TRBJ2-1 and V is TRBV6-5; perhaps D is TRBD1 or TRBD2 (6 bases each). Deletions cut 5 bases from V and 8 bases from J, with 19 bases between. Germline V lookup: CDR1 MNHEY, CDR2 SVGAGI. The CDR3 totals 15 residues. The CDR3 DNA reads TGTGCCAGCAGTACGGAGCGAGGGGGGCCCCATGAGCAGTTCTTC. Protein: CASSTERGGPHEQFF.

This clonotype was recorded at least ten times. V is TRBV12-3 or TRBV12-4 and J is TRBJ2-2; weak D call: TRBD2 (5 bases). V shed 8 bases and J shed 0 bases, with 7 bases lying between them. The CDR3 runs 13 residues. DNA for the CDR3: TGTGCCAGCGGACTTGCGAACACCGGGGAGCTGTTTTTT. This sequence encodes CASGLANTGELFF.

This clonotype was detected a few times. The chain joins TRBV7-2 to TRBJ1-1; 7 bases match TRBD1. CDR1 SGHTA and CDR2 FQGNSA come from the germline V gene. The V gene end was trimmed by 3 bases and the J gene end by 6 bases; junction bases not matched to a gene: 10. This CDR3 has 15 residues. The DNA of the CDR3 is TGTGCCAGCAGCTTTCCGAAACAGGGGATCCCTGAAGCTTTCTTT. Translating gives CASSFPKQGIPEAFF. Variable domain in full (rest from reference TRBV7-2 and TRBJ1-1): GAGVSQSPSNKVTEKGKDVELRCDPISGHTALYWYRQSLGQGLEFLIYFQGNSAPDKSGLPSDRFSAERTGGSVSTLTIQRTQQEDSAVYLCASSFPKQGIPEAFFGQGTRLTVV.

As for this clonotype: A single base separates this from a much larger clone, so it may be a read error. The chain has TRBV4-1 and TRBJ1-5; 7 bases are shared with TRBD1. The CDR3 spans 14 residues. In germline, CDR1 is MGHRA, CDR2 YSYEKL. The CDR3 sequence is CASGQDRGNQPQHF. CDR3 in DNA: TGCGCCAGCGGCCAAGACAGGGGCAATCAGCCCCAGCATTTT.

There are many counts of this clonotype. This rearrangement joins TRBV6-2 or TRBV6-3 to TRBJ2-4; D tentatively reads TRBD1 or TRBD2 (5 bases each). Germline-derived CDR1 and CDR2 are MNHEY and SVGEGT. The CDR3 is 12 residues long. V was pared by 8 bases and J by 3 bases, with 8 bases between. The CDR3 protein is CASEGNKNIQYF. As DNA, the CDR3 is TGTGCCAGCGAGGGGAACAAAAACATTCAGTACTTC.

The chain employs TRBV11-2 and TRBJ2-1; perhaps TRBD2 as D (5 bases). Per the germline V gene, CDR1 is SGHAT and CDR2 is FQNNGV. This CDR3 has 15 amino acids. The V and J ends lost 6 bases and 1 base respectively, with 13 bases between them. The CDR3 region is CASREVGPSYNEQFF. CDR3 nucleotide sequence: TGTGCCAGCAGGGAGGTAGGGCCTTCCTACAATGAGCAGTTCTTC. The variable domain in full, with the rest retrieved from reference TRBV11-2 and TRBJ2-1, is EAGVAQSPRYKIIEKRQSVAFWCNPISGHATLYWYQQILGQGPKLLIQFQNNGVVDDSQLPKDRFSAERLKGVDSTLKIQPAKLEDSAVYLCASREVGPSYNEQFFGPGTRLTVL.

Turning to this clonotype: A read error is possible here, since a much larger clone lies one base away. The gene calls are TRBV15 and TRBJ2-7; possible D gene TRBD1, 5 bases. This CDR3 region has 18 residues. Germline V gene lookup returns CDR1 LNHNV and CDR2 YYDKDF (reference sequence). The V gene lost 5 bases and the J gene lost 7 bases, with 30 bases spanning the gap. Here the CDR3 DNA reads TGTGCCACCAGCCTCACCCCCGGACACCGAGTCGGCTACAATGAGCAGTACTTC. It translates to CATSLTPGHRVGYNEQYF. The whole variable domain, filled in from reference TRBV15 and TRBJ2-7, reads DAMVIQNPRYQVTQFGKPVTLSCSQTLNHNVMYWYQQKSSQAPKLLFHYYDKDFNNEADTPDNFQSRRPNTSFCFLDIRSPGLGDTAMYLCATSLTPGHRVGYNEQYFGPGTRLTVT.

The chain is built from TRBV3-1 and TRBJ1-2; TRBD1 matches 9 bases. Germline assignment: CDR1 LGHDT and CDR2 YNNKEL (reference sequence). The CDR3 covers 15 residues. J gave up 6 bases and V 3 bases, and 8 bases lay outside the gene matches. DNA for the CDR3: TGTGCCAGCAGCCATCCTAGGACAGGGGAGAATGGCTACACCTTC. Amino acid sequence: CASSHPRTGENGYTF.

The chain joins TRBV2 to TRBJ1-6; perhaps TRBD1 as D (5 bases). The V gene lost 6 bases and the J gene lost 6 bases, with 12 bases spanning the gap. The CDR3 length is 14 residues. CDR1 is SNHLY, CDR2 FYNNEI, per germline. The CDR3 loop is CASSETARNSPLHF. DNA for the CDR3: TGTGCCAGCAGCGAGACAGCACGTAATTCACCCCTCCACTTT.

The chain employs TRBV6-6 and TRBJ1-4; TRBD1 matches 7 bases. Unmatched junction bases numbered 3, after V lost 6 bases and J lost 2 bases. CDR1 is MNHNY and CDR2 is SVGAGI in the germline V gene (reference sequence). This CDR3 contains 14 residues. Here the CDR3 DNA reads TGTGCCAGCAGCTGGACAGGCACTAATGAAAAACTGTTTTTT. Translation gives CASSWTGTNEKLFF.

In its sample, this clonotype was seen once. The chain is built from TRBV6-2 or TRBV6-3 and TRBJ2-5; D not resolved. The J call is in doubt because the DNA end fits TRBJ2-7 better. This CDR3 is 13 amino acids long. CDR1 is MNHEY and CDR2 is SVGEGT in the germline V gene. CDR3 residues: CASSYSHLYEQYF. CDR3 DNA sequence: TGTGCCAGCAGTTACTCCCACCTTTACGAGCAGTACTTC.

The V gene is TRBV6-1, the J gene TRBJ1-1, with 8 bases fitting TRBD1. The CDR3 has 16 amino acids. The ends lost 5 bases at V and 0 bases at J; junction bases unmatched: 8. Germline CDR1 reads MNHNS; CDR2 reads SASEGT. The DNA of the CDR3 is TGTGCCAGCAGTCTAGGACAGGGTGTGATGAACACTGAAGCTTTCTTT. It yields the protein CASSLGQGVMNTEAFF.

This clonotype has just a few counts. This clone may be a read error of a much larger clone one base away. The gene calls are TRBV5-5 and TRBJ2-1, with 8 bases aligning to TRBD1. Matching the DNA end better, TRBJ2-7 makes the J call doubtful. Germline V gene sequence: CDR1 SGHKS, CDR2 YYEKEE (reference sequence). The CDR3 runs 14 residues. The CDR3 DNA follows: TGTGCCAGCAGATTTGGACAGGGCTACAATGAGCAGTACTTC. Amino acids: CASRFGQGYNEQYF.

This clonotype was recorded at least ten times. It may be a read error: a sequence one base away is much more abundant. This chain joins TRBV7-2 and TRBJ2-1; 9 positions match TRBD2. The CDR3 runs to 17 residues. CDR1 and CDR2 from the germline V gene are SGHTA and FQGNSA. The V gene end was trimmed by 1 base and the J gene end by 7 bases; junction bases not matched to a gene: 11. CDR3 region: CASSLGGRAGGGNEQFF. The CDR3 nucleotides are TGTGCCAGCAGCTTAGGTGGGCGAGCGGGGGGCGGAAATGAGCAGTTCTTC.

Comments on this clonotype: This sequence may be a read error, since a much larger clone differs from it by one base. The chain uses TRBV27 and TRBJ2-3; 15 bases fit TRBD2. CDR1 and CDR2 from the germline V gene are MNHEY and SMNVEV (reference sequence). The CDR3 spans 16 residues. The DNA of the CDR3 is TGTGCCGGCAGTTTATTGGGGACTAGCGGGGGGACTACGCAGTATTTT. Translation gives CAGSLLGTSGGTTQYF.

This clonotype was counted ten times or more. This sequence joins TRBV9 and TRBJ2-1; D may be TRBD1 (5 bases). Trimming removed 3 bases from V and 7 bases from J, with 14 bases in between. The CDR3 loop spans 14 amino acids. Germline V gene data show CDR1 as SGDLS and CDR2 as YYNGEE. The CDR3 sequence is CASSEGQGRNEQFF. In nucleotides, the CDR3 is TGTGCCAGCAGCGAGGGCCAGGGCAGAAATGAGCAGTTCTTC.

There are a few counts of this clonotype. The CDR3 loop reads CASRVSRNTEAFF. In DNA, the CDR3 is TGTGCCAGCAGAGTCAGCCGGAACACTGAAGCTTTCTTT. The chain links TRBV28 to TRBJ1-1; D gene ambiguous. Germline CDR1 and CDR2: MDHEN and SYDVKM. The CDR3 runs to 13 residues. Trimming removed 6 bases at V and 1 base at J, with 9 bases between.

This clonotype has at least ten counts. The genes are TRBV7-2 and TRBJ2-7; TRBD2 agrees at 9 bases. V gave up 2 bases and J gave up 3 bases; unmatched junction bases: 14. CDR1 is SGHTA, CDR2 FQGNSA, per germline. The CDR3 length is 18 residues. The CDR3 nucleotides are TGTGCCAGCAGCTTACGAGTGGCGGGGGGGGTATCGTTCTACGAGCAGTACTTC. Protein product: CASSLRVAGGVSFYEQYF.

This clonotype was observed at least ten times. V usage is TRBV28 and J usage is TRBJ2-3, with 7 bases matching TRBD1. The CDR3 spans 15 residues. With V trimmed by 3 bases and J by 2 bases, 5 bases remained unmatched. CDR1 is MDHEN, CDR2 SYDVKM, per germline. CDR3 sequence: CASSLNRGTTDTQYF. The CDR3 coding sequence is TGTGCCAGCAGTTTGAACAGGGGAACCACAGATACGCAGTATTTT.

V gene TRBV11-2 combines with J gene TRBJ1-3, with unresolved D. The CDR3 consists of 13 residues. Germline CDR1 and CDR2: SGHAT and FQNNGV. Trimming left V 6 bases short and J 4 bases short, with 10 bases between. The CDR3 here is CASSRSTGNTIYF. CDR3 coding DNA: TGTGCCAGCAGTCGATCCACCGGAAACACCATATATTTT.

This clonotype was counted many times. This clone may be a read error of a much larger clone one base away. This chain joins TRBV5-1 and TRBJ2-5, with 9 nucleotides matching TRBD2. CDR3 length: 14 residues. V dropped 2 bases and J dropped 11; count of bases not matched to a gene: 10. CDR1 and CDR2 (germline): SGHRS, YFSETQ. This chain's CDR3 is CASSFGGGANEQYF. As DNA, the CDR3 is TGCGCCAGCAGCTTTGGCGGGGGGGCGAATGAGCAGTACTTC.

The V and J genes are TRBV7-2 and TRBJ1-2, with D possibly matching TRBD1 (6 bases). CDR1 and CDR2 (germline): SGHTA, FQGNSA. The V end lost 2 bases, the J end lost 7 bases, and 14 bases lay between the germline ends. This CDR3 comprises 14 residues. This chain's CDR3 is CASSLSRGASGYTF. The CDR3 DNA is TGTGCCAGCAGCTTAAGCAGGGGTGCCAGTGGCTACACCTTC.

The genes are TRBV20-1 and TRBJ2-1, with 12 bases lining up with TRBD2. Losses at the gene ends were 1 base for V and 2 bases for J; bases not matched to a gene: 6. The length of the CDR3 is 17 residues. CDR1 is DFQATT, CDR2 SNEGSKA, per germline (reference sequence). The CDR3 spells CSARGGLAGRAYNEQFF. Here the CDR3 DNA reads TGCAGTGCTAGAGGAGGACTAGCGGGAAGAGCCTACAATGAGCAGTTCTTC.

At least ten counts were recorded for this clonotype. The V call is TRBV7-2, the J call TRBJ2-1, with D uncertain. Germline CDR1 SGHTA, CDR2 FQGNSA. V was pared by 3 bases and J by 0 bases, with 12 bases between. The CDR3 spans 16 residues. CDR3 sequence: CASSFQPRSSYNEQFF. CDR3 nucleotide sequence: TGTGCCAGCAGCTTTCAGCCCAGAAGCTCCTACAATGAGCAGTTCTTC.